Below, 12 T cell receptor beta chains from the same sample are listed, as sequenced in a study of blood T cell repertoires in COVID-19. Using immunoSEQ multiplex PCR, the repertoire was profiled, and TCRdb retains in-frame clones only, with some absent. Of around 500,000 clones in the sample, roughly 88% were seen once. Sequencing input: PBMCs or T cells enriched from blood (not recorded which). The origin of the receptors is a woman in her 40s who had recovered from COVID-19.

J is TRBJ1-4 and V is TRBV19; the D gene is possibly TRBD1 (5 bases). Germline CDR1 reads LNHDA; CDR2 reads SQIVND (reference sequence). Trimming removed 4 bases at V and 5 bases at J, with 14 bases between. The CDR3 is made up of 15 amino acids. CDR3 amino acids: CASSTGIVPNEKLFF. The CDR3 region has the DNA TGTGCCAGTAGTACAGGGATTGTCCCCAATGAAAAACTGTTTTTT.

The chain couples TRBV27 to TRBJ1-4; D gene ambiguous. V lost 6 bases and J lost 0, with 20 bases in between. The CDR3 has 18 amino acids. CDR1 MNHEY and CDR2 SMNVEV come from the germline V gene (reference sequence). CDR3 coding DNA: TGTGCCAGCAGCCAATTTTTTTCGGCCGCGGCAACTAATGAAAAACTGTTTTTT. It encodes CASSQFFSAAATNEKLFF. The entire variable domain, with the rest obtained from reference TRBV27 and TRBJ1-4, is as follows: EAQVTQNPRYLITVTGKKLTVTCSQNMNHEYMSWYRQDPGLGLRQIYYSMNVEVTDKGDVPEGYKVSRKEKRNFPLILESPSPNQTSLYFCASSQFFSAAATNEKLFFGSGTQLSVL.

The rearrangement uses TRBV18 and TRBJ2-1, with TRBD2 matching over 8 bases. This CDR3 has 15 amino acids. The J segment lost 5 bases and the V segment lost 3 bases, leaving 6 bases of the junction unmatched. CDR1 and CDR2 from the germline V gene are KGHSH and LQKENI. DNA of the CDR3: TGTGCCAGCTCACCTAGCGGGGTTATAAACAATGAGCAGTTCTTC. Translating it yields CASSPSGVINNEQFF.

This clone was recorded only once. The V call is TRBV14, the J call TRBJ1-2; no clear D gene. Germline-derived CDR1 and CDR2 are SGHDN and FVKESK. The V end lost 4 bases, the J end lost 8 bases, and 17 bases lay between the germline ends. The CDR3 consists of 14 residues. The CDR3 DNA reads TGTGCCAGCAGCCCGTCGCGGGGTAATTACGGCTACACCTTC. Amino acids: CASSPSRGNYGYTF.

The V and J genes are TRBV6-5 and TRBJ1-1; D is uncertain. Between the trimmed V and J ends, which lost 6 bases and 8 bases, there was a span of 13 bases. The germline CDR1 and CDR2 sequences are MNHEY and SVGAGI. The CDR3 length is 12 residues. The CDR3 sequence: CASSPRTQEAFF. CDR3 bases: TGTGCCAGCAGCCCCAGAACGCAGGAAGCTTTCTTT.

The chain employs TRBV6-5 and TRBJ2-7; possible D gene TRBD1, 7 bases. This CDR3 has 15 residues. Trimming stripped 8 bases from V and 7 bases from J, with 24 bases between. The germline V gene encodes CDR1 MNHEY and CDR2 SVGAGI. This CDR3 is CASGPWSQGRWEQYF. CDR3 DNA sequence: TGTGCCAGCGGTCCCTGGTCACAGGGGAGGTGGGAGCAGTACTTC.

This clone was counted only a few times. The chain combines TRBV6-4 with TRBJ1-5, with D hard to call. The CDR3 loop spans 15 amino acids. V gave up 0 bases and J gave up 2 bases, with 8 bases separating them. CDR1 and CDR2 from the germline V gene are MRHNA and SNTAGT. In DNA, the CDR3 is TGTGCCAGCAGTGACTCGAGTCAGGGCAATCAGCCCCAGCATTTT. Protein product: CASSDSSQGNQPQHF.

CDR3 in amino acids: CASSLDLKQGATYEQYF. CDR3 bases: TGTGCCAGCAGTCTCGATCTCAAACAGGGGGCCACCTACGAGCAGTACTTC. The chain combines TRBV6-2 or TRBV6-3 with TRBJ2-7; 9 bases are a match to TRBD1. CDR1 and CDR2 (germline): MNHEY, SVGEGT. J lost 2 bases, V lost 5 bases, and 13 bases had no gene match. CDR3 length equals 17 residues.

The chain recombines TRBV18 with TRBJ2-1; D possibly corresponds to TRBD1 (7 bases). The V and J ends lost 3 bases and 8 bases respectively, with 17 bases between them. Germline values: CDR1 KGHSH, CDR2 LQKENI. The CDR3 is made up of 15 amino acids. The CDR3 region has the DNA TGTGCCAGCTCACCGGGCGGGACAGCTCTCTATGAGCAGTTCTTC. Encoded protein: CASSPGGTALYEQFF. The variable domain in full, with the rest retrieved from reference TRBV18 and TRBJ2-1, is NAGVMQNPRHLVRRRGQEARLRCSPMKGHSHVYWYRQLPEEGLKFMVYLQKENIIDESGMPKERFSAEFPKEGPSILRIQQVVRGDSAAYFCASSPGGTALYEQFFGPGTRLTVL.

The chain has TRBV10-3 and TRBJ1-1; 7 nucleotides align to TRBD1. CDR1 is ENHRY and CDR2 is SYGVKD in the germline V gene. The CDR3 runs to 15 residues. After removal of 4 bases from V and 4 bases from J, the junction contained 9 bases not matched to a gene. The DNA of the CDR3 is TGTGCCATCAGTGGTTCCCGACAGGGACCCACTGAAGCTTTCTTT. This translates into CAISGSRQGPTEAFF.

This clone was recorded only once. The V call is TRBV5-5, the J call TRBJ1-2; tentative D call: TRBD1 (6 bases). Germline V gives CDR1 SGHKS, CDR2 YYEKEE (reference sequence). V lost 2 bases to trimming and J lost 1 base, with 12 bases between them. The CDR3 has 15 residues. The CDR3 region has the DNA TGTGCCAGCAGCTTTGGGGGGGCTCATAACTATGGCTACACCTTC. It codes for CASSFGGAHNYGYTF.

As DNA, the CDR3 is TGTGCCAGCAGTTACCCCCGGAGTAGCGGGTCTGAGCAGTTCTTC. Translating gives CASSYPRSSGSEQFF. V is TRBV6-6 and J is TRBJ2-1; 7 positions agree with TRBD2. Trimming removed 2 bases from V and 9 bases from J; junction bases left unmatched: 10. The germline gives CDR1 MNHNY, CDR2 SVGAGI (reference sequence). CDR3 length: 15 residues.